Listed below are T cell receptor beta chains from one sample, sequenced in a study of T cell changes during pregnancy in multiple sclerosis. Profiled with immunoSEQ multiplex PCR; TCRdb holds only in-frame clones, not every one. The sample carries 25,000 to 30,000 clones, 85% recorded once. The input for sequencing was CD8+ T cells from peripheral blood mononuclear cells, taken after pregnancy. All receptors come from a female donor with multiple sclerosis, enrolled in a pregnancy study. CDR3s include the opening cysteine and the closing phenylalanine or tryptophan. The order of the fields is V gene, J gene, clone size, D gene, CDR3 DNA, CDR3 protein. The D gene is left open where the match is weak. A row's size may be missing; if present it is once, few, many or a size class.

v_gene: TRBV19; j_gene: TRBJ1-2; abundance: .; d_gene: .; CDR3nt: TGTGCCAGTAGTATATGGTTACAGGACTATGGCTACACCTTC; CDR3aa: CASSIWLQDYGYTF
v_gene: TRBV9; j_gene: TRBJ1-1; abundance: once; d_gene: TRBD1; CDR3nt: TGTGCCAGCTCCCCAGGGGGGAACACTGAAGCTTTCTTT; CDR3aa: CASSPGGNTEAFF
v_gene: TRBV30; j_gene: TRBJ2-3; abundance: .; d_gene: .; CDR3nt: TGTGCCTGGAGTGTACTTCTCCCCGCGGATACGCAGTATTTT; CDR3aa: CAWSVLLPADTQYF
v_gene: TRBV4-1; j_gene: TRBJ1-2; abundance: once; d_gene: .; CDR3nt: TGCGCCAGCAGCCAAGACCCCTCAGGGCCGGGACTCATCTATGGCTACACCTTC; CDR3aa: CASSQDPSGPGLIYGYTF
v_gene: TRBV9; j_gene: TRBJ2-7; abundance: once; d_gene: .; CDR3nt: TGTGCCAGCAGCGTAGGGTCAGGGACCTACGAGCAGTACTTC; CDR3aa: CASSVGSGTYEQYF
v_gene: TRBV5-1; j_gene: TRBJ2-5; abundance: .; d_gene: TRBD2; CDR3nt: TGCGCCAGCAGCTTGGAAGGCGGGGGACAAGAGACCCAGTACTTC; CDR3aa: CASSLEGGGQETQYF
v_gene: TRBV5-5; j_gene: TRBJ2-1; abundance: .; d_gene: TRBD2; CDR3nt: TGTGCCAGCAGCTTCGGACTAGCGGCCCTTTTAGAGCAGTTCTTC; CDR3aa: CASSFGLAALLEQFF
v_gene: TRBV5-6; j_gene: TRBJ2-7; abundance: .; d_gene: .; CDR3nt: TGTGCCAGCAGCTTGAGTCAGGGTTGGGGCGCCTACGAGCAGTACTTC; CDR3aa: CASSLSQGWGAYEQYF
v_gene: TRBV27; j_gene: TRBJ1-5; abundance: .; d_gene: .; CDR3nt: TGTGCCAGCAGTTTGGGGGGGGCTATGAGCAATCAGCCCCAGCATTTT; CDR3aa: CASSLGGAMSNQPQHF
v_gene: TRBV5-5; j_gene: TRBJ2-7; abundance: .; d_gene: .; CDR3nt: TGTGCCAGCAGCGACGCCATGGGGCCGTACTTC; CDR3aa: CASSDAMGPYF
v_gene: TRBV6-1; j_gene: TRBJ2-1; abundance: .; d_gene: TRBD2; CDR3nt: TGTGCCAGCAGTGGTAGCGGGGTTGTTAATGAGCAGTTCTTC; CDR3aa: CASSGSGVVNEQFF
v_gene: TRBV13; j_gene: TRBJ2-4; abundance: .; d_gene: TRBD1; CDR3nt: TGTGCCAGCAGCTCCGGACAGGGGGCAGCCAAAAACATTCAGTACTTC; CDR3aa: CASSSGQGAAKNIQYF
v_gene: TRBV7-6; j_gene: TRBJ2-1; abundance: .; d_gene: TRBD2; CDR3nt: TGTGCCAGCAGCTCCCCCGGGACTAGCGCTGTCAATGAGCAGTTCTTC; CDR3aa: CASSSPGTSAVNEQFF
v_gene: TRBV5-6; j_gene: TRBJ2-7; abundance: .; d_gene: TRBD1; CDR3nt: TGTGCCAGCAGCGTCCCCTCCGGACAGGCACCATACGAGCAGTACTTC; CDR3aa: CASSVPSGQAPYEQYF
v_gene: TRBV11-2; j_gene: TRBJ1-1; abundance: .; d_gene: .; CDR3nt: TGTGCCAGCAGCTTATGGGTGAGACACCAGAACACTGAAGCTTTCTTT; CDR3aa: CASSLWVRHQNTEAFF
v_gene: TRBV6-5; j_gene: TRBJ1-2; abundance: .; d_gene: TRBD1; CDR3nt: TGTGCCAGCACCGCACCCCAGGGGGCGGGTGGCTACACCTTC; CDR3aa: CASTAPQGAGGYTF
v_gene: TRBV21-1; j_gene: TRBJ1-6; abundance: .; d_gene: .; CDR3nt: TGTGCCAGCAGCCTCAACAGGGTTTATAATTCACCCCTCCACTTT; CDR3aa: CASSLNRVYNSPLHF